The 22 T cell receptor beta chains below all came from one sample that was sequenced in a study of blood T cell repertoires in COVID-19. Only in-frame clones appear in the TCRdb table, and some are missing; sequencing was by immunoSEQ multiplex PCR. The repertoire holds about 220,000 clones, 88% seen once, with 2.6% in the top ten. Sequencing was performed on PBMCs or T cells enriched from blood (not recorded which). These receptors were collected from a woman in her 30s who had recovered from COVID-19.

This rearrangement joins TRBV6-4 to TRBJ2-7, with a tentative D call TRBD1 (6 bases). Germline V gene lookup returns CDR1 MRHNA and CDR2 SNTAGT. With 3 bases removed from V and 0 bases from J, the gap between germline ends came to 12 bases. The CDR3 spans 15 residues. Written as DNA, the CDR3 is TGTGCCAGCAGTGAAGGTTGGGGGCCCTCCTACGAGCAGTACTTC. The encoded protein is CASSEGWGPSYEQYF.

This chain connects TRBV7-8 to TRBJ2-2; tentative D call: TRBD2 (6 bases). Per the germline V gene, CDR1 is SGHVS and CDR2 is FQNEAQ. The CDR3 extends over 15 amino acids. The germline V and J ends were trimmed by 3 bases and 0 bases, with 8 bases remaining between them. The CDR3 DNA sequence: TGTGCCAGCAGCTTGGGAGGAGCGAACACCGGGGAGCTGTTTTTT. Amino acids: CASSLGGANTGELFF.

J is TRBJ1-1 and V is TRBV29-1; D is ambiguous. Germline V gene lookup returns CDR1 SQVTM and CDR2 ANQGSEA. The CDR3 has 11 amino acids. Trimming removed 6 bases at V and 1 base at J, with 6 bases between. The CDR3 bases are TGCAGCGTGTCTAGGAACACTGAAGCTTTCTTT. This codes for CSVSRNTEAFF.

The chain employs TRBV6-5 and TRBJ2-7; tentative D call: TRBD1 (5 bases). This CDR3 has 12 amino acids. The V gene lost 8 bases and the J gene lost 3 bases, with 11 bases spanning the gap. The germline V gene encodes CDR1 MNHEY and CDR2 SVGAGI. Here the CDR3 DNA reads TGTGCCAGCTCCGACAGAGGCTACGAGCAGTACTTC. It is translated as CASSDRGYEQYF.

The CDR3: CASSVFVREITYEQYF. The CDR3, as DNA: TGCGCCAGCAGCGTCTTCGTGCGGGAGATAACCTACGAGCAGTACTTC. The chain combines TRBV5-1 with TRBJ2-7, with TRBD2 matching over 7 bases. V shed 4 bases, J shed 2 bases, and the junction held 12 bases outside the gene matches. Germline V gene sequence: CDR1 SGHRS, CDR2 YFSETQ. The CDR3 loop spans 16 amino acids.

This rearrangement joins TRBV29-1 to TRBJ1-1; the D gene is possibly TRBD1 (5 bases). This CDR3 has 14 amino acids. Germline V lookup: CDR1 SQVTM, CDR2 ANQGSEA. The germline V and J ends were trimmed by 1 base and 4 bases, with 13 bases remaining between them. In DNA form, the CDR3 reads TGCAGCGTTGAAGCCTGGGGAGGGGCCACTGAAGCTTTCTTT. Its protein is CSVEAWGGATEAFF.

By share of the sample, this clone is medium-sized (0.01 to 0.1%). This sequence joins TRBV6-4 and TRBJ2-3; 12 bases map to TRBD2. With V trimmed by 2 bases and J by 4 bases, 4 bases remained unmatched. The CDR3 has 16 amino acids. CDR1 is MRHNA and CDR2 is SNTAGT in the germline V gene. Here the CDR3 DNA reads TGTGCCAGCAGTGACGGGGCTAGCGGGGGGGCAGATACGCAGTATTTT. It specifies CASSDGASGGADTQYF.

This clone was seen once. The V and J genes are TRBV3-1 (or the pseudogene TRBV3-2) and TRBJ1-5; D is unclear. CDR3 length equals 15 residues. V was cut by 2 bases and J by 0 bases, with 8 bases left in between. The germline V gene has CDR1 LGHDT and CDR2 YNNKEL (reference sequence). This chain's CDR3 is CASSQSRHSNQPQHF. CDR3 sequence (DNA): TGTGCCAGCAGCCAATCCAGGCATAGCAATCAGCCCCAGCATTTT.

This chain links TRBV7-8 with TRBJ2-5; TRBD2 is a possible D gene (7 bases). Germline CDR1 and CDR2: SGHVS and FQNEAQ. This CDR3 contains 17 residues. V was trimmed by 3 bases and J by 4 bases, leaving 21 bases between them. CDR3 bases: TGTGCCAGCAGCTTGGTGTGGGGGGGCGCGGAAGGAGAGACCCAGTACTTC. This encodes CASSLVWGGAEGETQYF.

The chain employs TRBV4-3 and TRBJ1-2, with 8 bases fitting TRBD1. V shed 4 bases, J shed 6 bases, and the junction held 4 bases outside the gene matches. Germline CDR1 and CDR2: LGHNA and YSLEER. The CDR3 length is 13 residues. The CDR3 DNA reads TGCGCCAGCAGCCCCGGACAGGGACATGGCTACACCTTC. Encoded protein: CASSPGQGHGYTF.

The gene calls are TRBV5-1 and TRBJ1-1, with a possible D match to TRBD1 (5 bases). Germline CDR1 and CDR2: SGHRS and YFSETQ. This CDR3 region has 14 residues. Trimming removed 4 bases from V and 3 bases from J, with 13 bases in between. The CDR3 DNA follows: TGCGCCAGCAGCACAGGCGGACGGTACACTGAAGCTTTCTTT. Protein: CASSTGGRYTEAFF. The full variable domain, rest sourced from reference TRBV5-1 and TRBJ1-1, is KAGVTQTPRYLIKTRGQQVTLSCSPISGHRSVSWYQQTPGQGLQFLFEYFSETQRNKGNFPGRFSGRQFSNSRSEMNVSTLELGDSALYLCASSTGGRYTEAFFGQGTRLTVV.

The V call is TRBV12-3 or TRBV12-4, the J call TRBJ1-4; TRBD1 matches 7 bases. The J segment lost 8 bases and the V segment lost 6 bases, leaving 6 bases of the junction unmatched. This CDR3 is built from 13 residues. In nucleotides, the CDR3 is TGTGCCAGCAGGATACAGGGGACCGAAAAACTGTTTTTT. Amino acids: CASRIQGTEKLFF.

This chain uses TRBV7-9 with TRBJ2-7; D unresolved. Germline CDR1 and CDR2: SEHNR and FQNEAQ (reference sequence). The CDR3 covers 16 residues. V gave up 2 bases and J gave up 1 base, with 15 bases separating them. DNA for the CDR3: TGTGCCAGCAGCTTACACCCTGGGCAAACTTCCTACGAGCAGTACTTC. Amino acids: CASSLHPGQTSYEQYF. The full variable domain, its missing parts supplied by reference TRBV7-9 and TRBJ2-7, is DTGVSQNPRHKITKRGQNVTFRCDPISEHNRLYWYRQTLGQGPEFLTYFQNEAQLEKSRLLSDRFSAERPKGSFSTLEIQRTEQGDSAMYLCASSLHPGQTSYEQYFGPGTRLTVT.

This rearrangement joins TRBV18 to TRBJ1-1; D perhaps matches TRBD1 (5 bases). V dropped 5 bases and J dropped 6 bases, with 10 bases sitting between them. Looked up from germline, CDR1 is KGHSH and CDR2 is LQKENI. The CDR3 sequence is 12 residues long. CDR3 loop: CASSDRVPEAFF. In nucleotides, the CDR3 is TGTGCCAGCTCAGACAGAGTCCCTGAAGCTTTCTTT.

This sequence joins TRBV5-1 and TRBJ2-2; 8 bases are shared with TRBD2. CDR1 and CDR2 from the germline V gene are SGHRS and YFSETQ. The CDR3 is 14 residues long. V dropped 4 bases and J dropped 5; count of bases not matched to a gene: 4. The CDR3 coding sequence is TGCGCCAGCAGCCCGGGACTAGGAACCGGGGAGCTGTTTTTT. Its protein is CASSPGLGTGELFF.

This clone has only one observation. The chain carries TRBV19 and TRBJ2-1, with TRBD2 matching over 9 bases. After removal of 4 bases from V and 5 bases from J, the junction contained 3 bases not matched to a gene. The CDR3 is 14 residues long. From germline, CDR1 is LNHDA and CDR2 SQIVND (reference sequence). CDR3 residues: CASSRLAGNNEQFF. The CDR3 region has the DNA TGTGCCAGTAGTAGGCTAGCGGGGAACAATGAGCAGTTCTTC.

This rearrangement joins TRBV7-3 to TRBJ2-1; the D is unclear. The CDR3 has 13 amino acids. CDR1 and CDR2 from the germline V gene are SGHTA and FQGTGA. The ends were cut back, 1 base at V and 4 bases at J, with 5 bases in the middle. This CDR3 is CASSLNFYNEQFF. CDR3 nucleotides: TGTGCCAGCAGCTTAAACTTTTACAATGAGCAGTTCTTC.

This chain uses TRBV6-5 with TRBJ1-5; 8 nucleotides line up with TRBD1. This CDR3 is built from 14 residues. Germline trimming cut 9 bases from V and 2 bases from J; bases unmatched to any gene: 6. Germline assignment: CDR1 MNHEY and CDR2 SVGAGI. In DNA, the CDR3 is TGTGCCAGTCAGGGGGCGCTCGGCAATCAGCCCCAGCATTTT. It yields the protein CASQGALGNQPQHF.

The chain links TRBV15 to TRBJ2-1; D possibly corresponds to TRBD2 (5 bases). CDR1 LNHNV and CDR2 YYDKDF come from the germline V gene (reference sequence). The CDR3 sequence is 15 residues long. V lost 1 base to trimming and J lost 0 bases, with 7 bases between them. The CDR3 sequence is CATSRGGSSYNEQFF. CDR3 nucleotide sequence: TGTGCCACCAGCAGAGGTGGGAGCTCCTACAATGAGCAGTTCTTC.

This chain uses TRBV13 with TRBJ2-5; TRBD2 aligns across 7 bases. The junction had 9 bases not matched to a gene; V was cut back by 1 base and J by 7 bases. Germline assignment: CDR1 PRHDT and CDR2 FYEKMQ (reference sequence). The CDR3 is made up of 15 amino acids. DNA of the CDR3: TGTGCCAGCAGCTTAGTCGGGACTACCCGAGGGACCCAGTACTTC. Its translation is CASSLVGTTRGTQYF.

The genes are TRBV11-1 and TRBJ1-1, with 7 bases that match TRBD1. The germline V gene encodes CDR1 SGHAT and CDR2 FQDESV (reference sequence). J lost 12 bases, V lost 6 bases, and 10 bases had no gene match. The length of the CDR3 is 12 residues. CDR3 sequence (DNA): TGTGCCAGCAGAAAGGCAAGGGGGCAGACTTTCTTT. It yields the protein CASRKARGQTFF.

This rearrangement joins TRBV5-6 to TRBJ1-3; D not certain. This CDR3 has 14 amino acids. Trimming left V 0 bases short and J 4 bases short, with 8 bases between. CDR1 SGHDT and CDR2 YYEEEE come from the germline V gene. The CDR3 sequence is CASSLVGRGNTIYF. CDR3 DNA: TGTGCCAGCAGCTTGGTAGGGAGGGGAAACACCATATATTTT.